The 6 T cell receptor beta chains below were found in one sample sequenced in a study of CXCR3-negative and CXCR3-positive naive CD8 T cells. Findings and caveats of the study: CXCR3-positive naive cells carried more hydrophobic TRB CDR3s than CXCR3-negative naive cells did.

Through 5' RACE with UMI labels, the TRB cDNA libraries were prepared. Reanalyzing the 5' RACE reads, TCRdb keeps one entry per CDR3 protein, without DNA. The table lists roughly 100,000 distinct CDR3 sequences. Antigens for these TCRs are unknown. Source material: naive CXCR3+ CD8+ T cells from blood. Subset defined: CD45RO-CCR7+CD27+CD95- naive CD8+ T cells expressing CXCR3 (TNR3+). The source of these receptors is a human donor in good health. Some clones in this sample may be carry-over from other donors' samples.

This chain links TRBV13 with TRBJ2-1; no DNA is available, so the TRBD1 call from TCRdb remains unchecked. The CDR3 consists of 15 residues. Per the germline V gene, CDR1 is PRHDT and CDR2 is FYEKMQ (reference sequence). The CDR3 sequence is CASSAGTVTYNEQFF.

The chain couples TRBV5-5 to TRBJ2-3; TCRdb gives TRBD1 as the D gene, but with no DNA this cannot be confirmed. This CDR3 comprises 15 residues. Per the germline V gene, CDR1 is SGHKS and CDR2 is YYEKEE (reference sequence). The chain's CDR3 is CASSSGTTSTDTQYF. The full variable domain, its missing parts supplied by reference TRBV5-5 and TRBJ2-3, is DAGVTQSPTHLIKTRGQQVTLRCSPISGHKSVSWYQQVLGQGPQFIFQYYEKEERGRGNFPDRFSARQFPNYSSELNVNALLLGDSALYLCASSSGTTSTDTQYFGPGTRLTVL.

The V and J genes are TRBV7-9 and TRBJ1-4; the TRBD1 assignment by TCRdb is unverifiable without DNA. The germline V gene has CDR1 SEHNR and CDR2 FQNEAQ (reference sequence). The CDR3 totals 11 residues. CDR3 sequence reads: CASSRERGLFF.

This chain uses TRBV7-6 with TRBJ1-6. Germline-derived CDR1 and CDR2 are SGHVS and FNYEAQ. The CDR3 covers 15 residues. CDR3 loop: CASSSNSNSGSPLHF.

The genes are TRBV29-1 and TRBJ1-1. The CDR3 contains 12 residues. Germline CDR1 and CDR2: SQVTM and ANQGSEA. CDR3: CSVEVQSPEAFF.

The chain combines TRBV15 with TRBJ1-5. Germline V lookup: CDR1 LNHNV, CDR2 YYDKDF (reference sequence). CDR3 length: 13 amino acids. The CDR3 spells CATSREKFQPQHF.